This paragraph covers one T cell receptor beta chain sequence. Its antigen is currently unknown. This sample is drawn from a study of cytomegalovirus exposure and HLA in healthy donors. It was with 60 Vbeta and 13 Jbeta primers that the PCR ran. In the authors' methods: A later analysis tallied roughly 77 million unique TCR beta chains, around 10 million of them shared. Repertoires were generated with immunoSEQ multiplex PCR, while TCRdb's copy carries only in-frame clones and drops some. D and trimming were read from the DNA, whereas the V and J calls and clone size are those reported in that table. The sample contains under 200,000 clones, approximately 62% of which appear only once. Study findings and constraints: In presence/absence analyses, roughly uniform sequencing depth across donors was assumed. In a later analysis, most CMV-associated TCR beta chains appeared HLA-restricted. It was 150 to 200 TCR beta chains that were listed as cytomegalovirus-associated.

Germline-derived CDR1 and CDR2 are LGHNA and YNFKEQ. V trimming: 2 bases; J trimming: 4 bases; junction bases outside the gene matches: 11. The CDR3 is 17 amino acids. The sequenced sample consisted of PBMCs. The rearrangement uses TRBV4-2 and TRBJ2-1, with 7 bases that match TRBD2. This clonotype was sampled from a man between 50 and 59 years old in good health and CMV-seronegative. DNA of the CDR3: TGTGCCAGCAGCCAACACCAGCAGGCGGGGGTATACAATGAGCAGTTCTTC. Its protein product is CASSQHQQAGVYNEQFF.